Listed below are T cell receptor beta chains from one sample, sequenced in a study of blood T cell repertoires in COVID-19. Produced via immunoSEQ multiplex PCR; TCRdb's table is partial and in-frame only. Of just over 250,000 clones in the sample, 70% to 90% were seen once. The sequenced material came from peripheral blood. The receptors derive from a woman in her forties or fifties with acute or convalescent COVID-19. Each CDR3 is given with its conserved first and last residue. A D gene is named only where the DNA matches it firmly. Some rows mark clone size as missing; the rest say once, few, many or name a class of expanded clone.

V gene: TRBV27
clone size: .
D gene: .
J gene: TRBJ2-7
CDR3 protein: CASSSTFSSYEQYF
CDR3 DNA: TGTGCCAGCAGTTCAACTTTTAGCTCCTACGAGCAGTACTTC

V gene: TRBV27
clone size: few
D gene: .
J gene: TRBJ1-1
CDR3 protein: CASSLSLVSGTEAFF
CDR3 DNA: TGTGCCAGCAGTTTATCGTTGGTCTCGGGTACTGAAGCTTTCTTT

V gene: TRBV6-5
clone size: .
D gene: TRBD2
J gene: TRBJ2-7
CDR3 protein: CASSYSTSGYEQYF
CDR3 DNA: TGTGCCAGCAGTTACTCGACTAGCGGATACGAGCAGTACTTC

V gene: TRBV6-6
clone size: .
D gene: TRBD1
J gene: TRBJ1-6
CDR3 protein: CASRPGTGYSPLHF
CDR3 DNA: TGTGCCAGCAGACCCGGGACAGGGTACTCACCCCTCCACTTT

V gene: TRBV5-6
clone size: .
D gene: TRBD2
J gene: TRBJ2-1
CDR3 protein: CASSGGGLAGYFYNEQFF
CDR3 DNA: TGTGCCAGCAGCGGCGGCGGACTAGCGGGATATTTCTACAATGAGCAGTTCTTC

V gene: TRBV3-1/TRBV3-2
clone size: .
D gene: .
J gene: TRBJ2-7
CDR3 protein: CASSSGGSGGIGEQYF
CDR3 DNA: TGTGCCAGCAGCTCAGGGGGGTCAGGGGGGATAGGTGAGCAGTACTTC

V gene: TRBV2
clone size: .
D gene: TRBD2
J gene: TRBJ2-1
CDR3 protein: CASSETSGRAYNEQFF
CDR3 DNA: TGTGCCAGCAGTGAGACTAGCGGGAGGGCCTACAATGAGCAGTTCTTC

V gene: TRBV27
clone size: .
D gene: TRBD2
J gene: TRBJ2-1
CDR3 protein: CASSWLAEGSEQFF
CDR3 DNA: TGTGCCAGCAGTTGGCTAGCGGAGGGTAGCGAGCAGTTCTTC

V gene: TRBV28
clone size: .
D gene: .
J gene: TRBJ1-3
CDR3 protein: CASRTPKGLYGNTIYF
CDR3 DNA: TGTGCCAGCAGGACCCCCAAGGGGCTATACGGAAACACCATATATTTT

V gene: TRBV5-6
clone size: .
D gene: TRBD1
J gene: TRBJ1-2
CDR3 protein: CASSRRDRGSIGYTF
CDR3 DNA: TGTGCCAGCAGCCGCCGGGACAGGGGCTCTATCGGCTACACCTTC

V gene: TRBV27
clone size: .
D gene: .
J gene: TRBJ2-7
CDR3 protein: CASSLSLGEEQYF
CDR3 DNA: TGTGCCAGCAGTTTATCTCTCGGGGAGGAGCAGTACTTC

V gene: TRBV19
clone size: .
D gene: TRBD2
J gene: TRBJ2-7
CDR3 protein: CASRIAGEAYEQYF
CDR3 DNA: TGTGCCAGTCGGATAGCGGGAGAGGCGTACGAGCAGTACTTC

V gene: TRBV7-2
clone size: .
D gene: .
J gene: TRBJ2-1
CDR3 protein: CASSERAQFYNEQFF
CDR3 DNA: TGTGCCAGCAGCGAGCGGGCCCAATTCTACAATGAGCAGTTCTTC

V gene: TRBV28
clone size: .
D gene: .
J gene: TRBJ1-5
CDR3 protein: CASSWGVGNQPQHF
CDR3 DNA: TGTGCCAGCAGTTGGGGGGTAGGGAATCAGCCCCAGCATTTT

V gene: TRBV5-1
clone size: .
D gene: TRBD2
J gene: TRBJ2-5
CDR3 protein: CASSTGLAGTETQYF
CDR3 DNA: TGCGCCAGCAGCACGGGACTAGCGGGAACAGAGACCCAGTACTTC

V gene: TRBV27
clone size: once
D gene: .
J gene: TRBJ1-4
CDR3 protein: CASSLSRATNEKLFF
CDR3 DNA: TGTGCCAGCAGTTTATCGAGAGCAACTAATGAAAAACTGTTTTTT

V gene: TRBV7-2
clone size: .
D gene: TRBD2
J gene: TRBJ2-7
CDR3 protein: CASSPRTSGVRYEQYF
CDR3 DNA: TGTGCCAGCAGCCCGCGGACTAGCGGGGTCAGATACGAGCAGTACTTC

V gene: TRBV18
clone size: .
D gene: TRBD1
J gene: TRBJ1-1
CDR3 protein: CASSPPGQGGGTEAFF
CDR3 DNA: TGTGCCAGCTCACCACCGGGACAGGGAGGTGGCACTGAAGCTTTCTTT

V gene: TRBV29-1
clone size: .
D gene: TRBD1
J gene: TRBJ2-5
CDR3 protein: CSEATGGETQYF
CDR3 DNA: TGCAGCGAAGCGACAGGGGGTGAGACCCAGTACTTC

V gene: TRBV19
clone size: .
D gene: TRBD1
J gene: TRBJ2-7
CDR3 protein: CASSIDLGQGVSYEQYF
CDR3 DNA: TGTGCCAGTAGTATAGATCTTGGTCAGGGGGTGTCCTACGAGCAGTACTTC

V gene: TRBV7-9
clone size: .
D gene: TRBD2
J gene: TRBJ2-7
CDR3 protein: CASSLSSGTYEQYF
CDR3 DNA: TGTGCCAGCAGCTTATCTAGCGGAACCTACGAGCAGTACTTC

V gene: TRBV19
clone size: once
D gene: .
J gene: TRBJ1-1
CDR3 protein: CASRDYGGPTEAFF
CDR3 DNA: TGTGCCAGTAGGGATTACGGGGGGCCAACTGAAGCTTTCTTT

V gene: TRBV13
clone size: .
D gene: .
J gene: TRBJ1-2
CDR3 protein: CASSFGREGRVGGYTF
CDR3 DNA: TGTGCCAGCAGCTTCGGGCGGGAGGGGCGCGTGGGTGGCTACACCTTC

V gene: TRBV27
clone size: .
D gene: TRBD1
J gene: TRBJ1-1
CDR3 protein: CASSRTGANTEAFF
CDR3 DNA: TGTGCCAGCAGTCGGACAGGGGCTAACACTGAAGCTTTCTTT

V gene: TRBV7-7
clone size: .
D gene: .
J gene: TRBJ1-4
CDR3 protein: CASSLSGMANEKLFF
CDR3 DNA: TGTGCCAGCAGCTTGTCGGGGATGGCTAATGAAAAACTGTTTTTT

V gene: TRBV7-3
clone size: .
D gene: TRBD2
J gene: TRBJ2-1
CDR3 protein: CASSSGLANEQFF
CDR3 DNA: TGTGCCAGCAGCTCGGGACTAGCCAATGAGCAGTTCTTC

V gene: TRBV6-6
clone size: .
D gene: .
J gene: TRBJ2-7
CDR3 protein: CASSYSGGSYEQYF
CDR3 DNA: TGTGCCAGCAGTTACTCGGGGGGCTCCTACGAGCAGTACTTC

V gene: TRBV7-3
clone size: .
D gene: TRBD1
J gene: TRBJ2-7
CDR3 protein: CASSSGQGNYEQYF
CDR3 DNA: TGTGCCAGCAGCTCCGGACAGGGCAACTACGAGCAGTACTTC

V gene: TRBV7-8
clone size: once
D gene: TRBD1
J gene: TRBJ1-5
CDR3 protein: CASSLGTGGGQPQHF
CDR3 DNA: TGTGCCAGCAGCCTTGGGACAGGGGGCGGTCAGCCCCAGCATTTT

V gene: TRBV5-1
clone size: .
D gene: TRBD1
J gene: TRBJ1-2
CDR3 protein: CASSQDRVNYGYTF
CDR3 DNA: TGCGCCAGCAGCCAGGACAGGGTGAACTATGGCTACACCTTC

V gene: TRBV4-1
clone size: few
D gene: .
J gene: TRBJ1-2
CDR3 protein: CASKPSERTGYGYTF
CDR3 DNA: TGCGCCAGCAAACCCAGCGAGCGGACGGGCTATGGCTACACCTTC

V gene: TRBV6-5
clone size: .
D gene: .
J gene: TRBJ2-2
CDR3 protein: CASFGGATGELFF
CDR3 DNA: TGTGCCAGCTTTGGGGGGGCGACCGGGGAGCTGTTTTTT

V gene: TRBV5-5
clone size: .
D gene: .
J gene: TRBJ2-7
CDR3 protein: CASSTHQGYEQYF
CDR3 DNA: TGTGCCAGCAGCACACATCAGGGTTACGAGCAGTACTTC

V gene: TRBV5-1
clone size: .
D gene: .
J gene: TRBJ2-1
CDR3 protein: CASSYTDREDEQFF
CDR3 DNA: TGCGCCAGCAGCTACACTGACAGGGAGGATGAGCAGTTCTTC

V gene: TRBV9
clone size: .
D gene: TRBD1
J gene: TRBJ2-1
CDR3 protein: CASSVLAVRGYNEQFF
CDR3 DNA: TGTGCCAGCAGCGTCCTAGCTGTCAGGGGGTACAATGAGCAGTTCTTC

V gene: TRBV7-9
clone size: few
D gene: TRBD2
J gene: TRBJ2-5
CDR3 protein: CASSGTSGGAQETQYF
CDR3 DNA: TGTGCCAGCAGCGGGACTAGCGGAGGGGCTCAAGAGACCCAGTACTTC

V gene: TRBV7-9
clone size: .
D gene: TRBD1
J gene: TRBJ2-1
CDR3 protein: CASSLVQGAFNEQFF
CDR3 DNA: TGTGCCAGCAGCTTAGTACAGGGGGCTTTCAATGAGCAGTTCTTC

V gene: TRBV19
clone size: .
D gene: .
J gene: TRBJ2-5
CDR3 protein: CASSIGGALTGETQYF
CDR3 DNA: TGTGCCAGTAGTATAGGAGGAGCGCTCACTGGTGAGACCCAGTACTTC

V gene: TRBV4-1
clone size: .
D gene: TRBD2
J gene: TRBJ2-3
CDR3 protein: CASSQSRASGSFTDTQYF
CDR3 DNA: TGCGCCAGCAGCCAGTCAAGGGCTAGCGGGAGTTTCACAGATACGCAGTATTTT

V gene: TRBV18
clone size: .
D gene: .
J gene: TRBJ1-4
CDR3 protein: CASSPQIGYNEKLFF
CDR3 DNA: TGTGCCAGCTCACCACAAATCGGTTATAATGAAAAACTGTTTTTT

V gene: TRBV7-8
clone size: .
D gene: TRBD2
J gene: TRBJ2-3
CDR3 protein: CASAAFGGGRASTDTQYF
CDR3 DNA: TGTGCCAGCGCCGCTTTCGGTGGCGGGAGGGCTAGCACAGATACGCAGTATTTT

V gene: TRBV18
clone size: .
D gene: .
J gene: TRBJ2-7
CDR3 protein: CASSPGREEQYF
CDR3 DNA: TGTGCCAGCTCCCCGGGGCGGGAAGAGCAGTACTTC